This TCR beta chain stems from a study of glioma-infiltrating T cells (TCRdb year 2016). Background on the whole study: Sequencing of TCR alpha- and beta-chain repertoires was performed on glioma tissue, on non-neoplastic brain tissue, and on matched peripheral blood mononuclear cells. To measure divergence between tissue and blood T-cell populations, each tissue-infiltrating repertoire was compared with the peripheral blood repertoire of the same patient. The paired cohort was made up of three low-grade glioma patients, several primary glioblastoma patients and three non-glioma patients who contributed non-neoplastic brain tissue.

CDR1 SSHAT and CDR2 FNYEAQ were looked up in the germline V gene (reference sequence). Here V drops 5 bases and J drops 3 bases, and the junction holds 9 bases not matched to any gene. The CDR3, cysteine through phenylalanine, is 15 amino acids long. Left in the record is the CDR3 DNA by itself, 45 bases read in frame from the first base. What the authors observed across the whole study: Small numbers underpinned the group comparisons: eight glioblastoma patients, three low-grade glioma patients and three non-neoplastic patients. Tissue and blood shared very few CDR3 sequences, a result attributed to high CDR3 diversity and limited sampling. VJ-independent divergence between tissue and blood was below expectation in non-neoplastic patients but above expectation in all gliomas, especially low-grade gliomas.

The iRepertoire nested amplicon-rescue multiplex PCR (arm-PCR) platform was used to amplify TCR alpha and beta CDR3 regions from RNA. One-step reverse transcription and amplification used about 90-450 ng of tissue mRNA or PBMC total RNA as input. Following bead purification, Illumina adapters were added through a secondary multiplex PCR, and the libraries were then gel-purified between 200 and 400 bp. Demultiplexing relied on internal 6-nucleotide barcodes carried by the libraries. Sequencing of libraries was performed on an Illumina MiSeq with 2x220 or 2x250 nucleotide paired-end reads. The published analysis was carried out like this. Paired reads were merged with FLASH 1.2.11 and aligned to the GRCh37 human genome with BWA-MEM before extracting TRA and TRB reads. V and J assignment used an IMGT-derived reference of cassette sequences and CDR3 motifs that included pseudogenes. Three-frame translation of reads was performed, and productive CDR3s were defined as those with a C...FGXG motif and no stop codons. Clonotypes were defined as unique combinations of V-J cassette pair and CDR3 amino acid sequence. Hamming distance filtering was applied to reads, with thresholds set by the sequence error rate of each sample in mapped regions. The public reads were quality trimmed at Q25 with fastp and then assembled into clones with MiXCR by TCRdb, keeping productive beta chains. Every entry covers one CDR3 protein and lists the most common genes and DNA from its rows. The V and J calls here are based on TCRdb, not the publication. This sample has some 130,000 distinct CDR3 sequences in its table, and about 22% of those were observed once. The ten biggest clones cover about 30% of the sample.

Remarks on this clonotype: Its antigen remains undetermined. No base qualities exist here, and no much larger clone lies one base off it.

The clonotype originates from a human donor with low-grade glioma or glioblastoma, undergoing nonglioma brain surgery, or in good health (not recorded which). Sequenced material: glioma tissue, nonneoplastic brain tissue, or PBMCs (not recorded which). The receptor chain draws on TRBV7-7 and TRBJ1-1, and 7 bases in between align with TRBD1. The bases are TGTGCCAGCAGCGCGCGACAGGGTTCGGACACTGAAGCTTTCTTT. Its translation reads: CASSARQGSDTEAFF.